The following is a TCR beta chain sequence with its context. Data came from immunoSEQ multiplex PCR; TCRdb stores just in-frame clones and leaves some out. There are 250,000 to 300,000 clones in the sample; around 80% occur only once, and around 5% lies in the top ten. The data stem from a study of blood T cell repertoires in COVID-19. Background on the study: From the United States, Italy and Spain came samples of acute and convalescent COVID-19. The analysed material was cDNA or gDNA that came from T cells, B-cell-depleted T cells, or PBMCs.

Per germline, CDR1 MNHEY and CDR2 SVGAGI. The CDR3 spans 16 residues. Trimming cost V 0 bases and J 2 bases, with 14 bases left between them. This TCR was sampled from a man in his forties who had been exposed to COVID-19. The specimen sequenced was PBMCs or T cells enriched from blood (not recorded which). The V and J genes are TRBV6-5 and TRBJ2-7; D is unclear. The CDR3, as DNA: TGTGCCAGCAGTTACTCGTGGAGCGAAGGTCCCTACGAGCAGTACTTC. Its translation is CASSYSWSEGPYEQYF.